This passage covers 3 T cell receptor beta chains from one sample sequenced in a study of blood T cells in healthy people across ages. Alongside a J-beta primer mix, a sample-barcoded 5' primer served in a second PCR lasting about 7 to 11 cycles. Using its own MiXCR run on the 5' RACE reads, TCRdb lists one record per CDR3 protein. Here the sample spans 1,100,000 or so distinct CDR3 sequences, more than 40% being singletons. Input material: blood. The receptors derive from a woman in her sixties in good health.

The chain joins TRBV7-2 to TRBJ2-7; TRBD2 matches at 9 bases. The CDR3 runs to 15 residues. Germline V CDR1 and CDR2: SGHTA, FQGNSA. V trimming: 5 bases; J trimming: 3 bases; junction bases outside the gene matches: 8. Written as DNA, the CDR3 is TGTGCCAGCAGCATGAGACTAGCGGCCTTCTACGAGCAGTACTTC. The encoded protein is CASSMRLAAFYEQYF. Looking up the rest from reference TRBV7-2 and TRBJ2-7 gives the full variable domain: GAGVSQSPSNKVTEKGKDVELRCDPISGHTALYWYRQSLGQGLEFLIYFQGNSAPDKSGLPSDRFSAERTGGSVSTLTIQRTQQEDSAVYLCASSMRLAAFYEQYFGPGTRLTVT.

This chain links TRBV5-1 with TRBJ2-7; D may be TRBD1 or TRBD2 (5 bases each). This CDR3 spans 16 amino acids. CDR1 and CDR2 (germline): SGHRS, YFSETQ. The germline V and J ends were trimmed by 2 bases and 0 bases, with 15 bases remaining between them. The CDR3 protein is CASSLAGTGSSYEQYF. CDR3 bases: TGCGCCAGCAGCTTAGCCGGGACCGGAAGCTCCTACGAGCAGTACTTC.

This clonotype was detected many times. V is TRBV6-5 and J is TRBJ2-7; D may be TRBD2 (5 bases). The CDR3 sequence is 13 residues long. V dropped 2 bases and J dropped 1 base, with 6 bases sitting between them. Per the germline V gene, CDR1 is MNHEY and CDR2 is SVGAGI. The CDR3 bases are TGTGCCAGCAGTTACGCGGGTTCCTACGAGCAGTACTTC. Protein product: CASSYAGSYEQYF.